This TCR beta chain derives from a study of technical replicates of blood from a handful of donors. With 2 bases removed from V and 6 bases from J, the gap between germline ends came to 5 bases. Germline V gives CDR1 SGHAT, CDR2 FQNNGV. CDR3 length: 13 amino acids. Here immunoSEQ multiplex PCR was the method, and the copy in TCRdb shows in-frame clones only, minus some. Altogether approximately 70,000 clones are present, 91% being singletons, with the ten largest covering 0.37%. The source is a human donor in good health. Some clones in this sample may be carry-over from other donors' samples. The sample comprised T cells isolated from PBMCs. This chain uses TRBV11-2 with TRBJ1-6, with no clear D. The CDR3 loop reads CASSLFFNSPLHF. In nucleotides, the CDR3 is TGTGCCAGCAGCTTATTCTTTAATTCACCCCTCCACTTT. The full variable domain, rest sourced from reference TRBV11-2 and TRBJ1-6, is EAGVAQSPRYKIIEKRQSVAFWCNPISGHATLYWYQQILGQGPKLLIQFQNNGVVDDSQLPKDRFSAERLKGVDSTLKIQPAKLEDSAVYLCASSLFFNSPLHFGNGTRLTVT.